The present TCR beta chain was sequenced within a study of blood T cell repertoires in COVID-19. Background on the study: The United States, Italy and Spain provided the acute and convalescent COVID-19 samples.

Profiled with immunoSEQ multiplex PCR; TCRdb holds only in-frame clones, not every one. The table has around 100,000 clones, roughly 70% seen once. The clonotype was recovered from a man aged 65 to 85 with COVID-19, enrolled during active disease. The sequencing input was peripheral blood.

The DNA of the CDR3 is TGTGCCAGCAGCTCATTCCTCGGCTACGAGCAGTACTTC. This encodes CASSSFLGYEQYF. The chain combines TRBV9 with TRBJ2-7; D gene ambiguous. Germline CDR1 and CDR2: SGDLS and YYNGEE. The CDR3 has 13 residues. V was trimmed by 4 bases and J by 3 bases, leaving 11 bases between them.